This T cell receptor (beta chain) was sequenced during a study of blood T cell repertoires in COVID-19 (dated by TCRdb to 2020 to 2021). Regarding the study in general: Samples covering the acute and convalescent phases of COVID-19 were provided by collaborators in the United States, Italy and Spain. Sample metadata almost always included a de-identified subject ID, COVID-19 status, age in years and sex. The repertoires were made available in a free public database intended to serve as a resource for research on the immune response to SARS-CoV-2. HLA class I and class II types, where available, came from metadata supplied by the sample provider rather than from assay-based typing. Deeply sampled blood TCRbeta repertoires from subjects exposed to, actively infected with, or recovered from COVID-19 were included in the dataset. The samples were drawn from the first 160 participants of the ongoing ImmuneRACE study and from some 1,300 subjects provided by 6 global collaborators. The prospective study material was composed of cDNA or gDNA derived from T cells, B-cell-depleted T cells, or PBMCs.

Enrolling through a virtual design, the prospective study's participants ranged in age from roughly 18 to 89 years and lived across 24 United States geographic areas. In the prospective study, participants were assigned to cohorts based on the clinical history participants reported in a screening survey and a study questionnaire. Recovered participants in ImmuneRACE Cohort 3 were defined as having two consecutive negative NP/OP PCR tests, clearance from a healthcare professional, or resolution of symptoms. In the prospective study, mobile phlebotomists collected whole blood, serum and a nasopharyngeal or oropharyngeal swab from each participant. Over an approximately 2-month period, participants in the prospective study had the option of providing additional blood draws and questionnaires. Before DNA extraction, blood samples from the prospective study were shipped at room temperature or frozen.

TCRbeta CDR3 regions were amplified from genomic DNA by means of the immunoSEQ Assay, a bias-controlled multiplex PCR. The authors' pipeline ran thus. Within the assay, amplification of reference gene primers was used to estimate how many nucleated cells each sample contained. To quantify the absolute abundance of each unique TCRbeta CDR3 rearrangement, sequence reads were collapsed and filtered. Productive Simpson clonality was computed per sample as the square root of Simpson's diversity index over productive rearrangements. As stored in TCRdb, this immuneACCESS dataset retains in-frame rearrangements with V and J assigned. A fraction of the clones does not appear; measured against another copy, unresolved V genes explain less than half of the discrepancy, and the remainder lacks a known reason. V, J and clone size were drawn from that table, and D and trimming were deduced from the DNA. Present in this sample are 250,000 to 350,000 clones, 92% of which were seen just once. The top ten constitute approximately 17% of the sample.

Study-wide findings and limitations: The quantity of clinical and demographic metadata differed by source and by participant and was supplied without curation.

This clone has only one observation. No antigen is known for it. One base away there is no much larger clone; base qualities are not given. The CDR3 holds 14 amino acids from the cysteine to the phenylalanine. CDR3 DNA only is kept here, 42 bases in frame from base 1. V is reduced by 5 bases and J by 1 base, leaving a spacing of 6 bases between them. CDR1 and CDR2 are read off the germline V gene (reference sequence) as SEHNR and FQNEAQ. Sequenced sample: PBMCs or T cells enriched from blood (not recorded which). The receptor chain draws on TRBV7-9 and TRBJ2-6, with the D gene not confidently named. This sequence originates from a woman in her 30s who had recovered from COVID-19. The CDR3 region reads CASSPNSGANVLTF. The nucleotides read TGTGCCAGCAGCCCCAATTCTGGGGCCAACGTCCTGACTTTC.